A selection of T cell receptor beta chains follows, all from one sample in a study of radiotherapy plus CTLA-4 blockade in lung cancer. The table came from immunoSEQ multiplex PCR; TCRdb's copy has only in-frame clones and leaves some out. This sample has approximately 70,000 clones; around 77% occur once, and the top ten carry 15% to 20%. The specimen comprised peripheral blood, sampled from a patient treated with radiotherapy plus ipilimumab. These receptors came from a human donor with non-small cell lung cancer whose response to radiotherapy plus ipilimumab could not be evaluated. Some clones in this sample may be carry-over from other donors' samples. The CDR3 runs from the conserved cysteine through the conserved F or W. The D gene is left open where the match is weak. Expanded clones are given a class, and other clones once, few, many or no size at all.

>TRBJ1-1|NA|NA|TRBV28
CATGQQPMNTEAFF
TGTGCCACCGGCCAACAGCCGATGAACACTGAAGCTTTCTTT
>TRBJ2-2|NA|NA|TRBV6-5
CAGRAFANTGELFF
TGTGCTGGAAGAGCGTTTGCGAACACCGGGGAGCTGTTTTTT
>TRBJ1-1|TRBD1|once|TRBV19
CASSSGGTNTEAFF
TGTGCCAGTAGTTCAGGGGGCACGAACACTGAAGCTTTCTTT
>TRBJ1-4|TRBD1|NA|TRBV11-2
CASSLSPIVTGNEKLFF
TGTGCCAGCAGCTTGAGCCCGATCGTGACAGGGAATGAAAAACTGTTTTTT
>TRBJ2-2|TRBD1|NA|TRBV27
CASSLSRQGSTGELFF
TGTGCCAGCAGTTTATCGAGACAGGGAAGCACCGGGGAGCTGTTTTTT
>TRBJ1-2|NA|NA|TRBV9
CASSARWSQGYGYTF
TGTGCCAGCAGCGCCCGATGGTCTCAGGGGTATGGCTACACCTTC
>TRBJ2-7|TRBD2|NA|TRBV7-2
CASSFGGSEYEQYF
TGTGCCAGCAGCTTCGGGGGGTCGGAGTACGAGCAGTACTTC
>TRBJ2-1|TRBD2|NA|TRBV9
CASSVGLAGGHEQFF
TGTGCCAGCAGCGTGGGACTAGCGGGGGGTCATGAGCAGTTCTTC
>TRBJ1-5|NA|NA|TRBV7-8
CASSPKTDYQPQHF
TGTGCCAGCAGCCCTAAGACAGATTATCAGCCCCAGCATTTT
>TRBJ2-2|TRBD1|NA|TRBV6-5
CASSYSDLDRPLFF
TGTGCCAGCAGTTACTCTGACCTGGACAGGCCCCTGTTTTTT
>TRBJ1-6|NA|NA|TRBV27
CASSQDSWLPLHF
TGTGCCAGCAGTCAAGACAGCTGGCTACCCCTCCACTTT
>TRBJ1-5|NA|few|TRBV7-2
CASSLSALSNQPQHF
TGTGCCAGCAGCTTATCCGCACTTAGCAATCAGCCCCAGCATTTT
>TRBJ1-1|TRBD1|NA|TRBV4-1
CASSQDWGTGGFGNTEAFF
TGCGCCAGCAGCCAAGATTGGGGGACAGGGGGCTTCGGGAACACTGAAGCTTTCTTT
>TRBJ2-3|TRBD2|NA|TRBV29-1
CSAKAGARSTDTQYF
TGCAGCGCCAAAGCGGGGGCTAGAAGCACAGATACGCAGTATTTT
>TRBJ2-7|NA|few|TRBV19
CASSRTPPDEQYF
TGTGCCAGCAGTCGGACTCCCCCTGACGAGCAGTACTTC
>TRBJ1-2|NA|NA|TRBV9
CASSVAQESYGYTF
TGTGCCAGCAGCGTAGCACAGGAAAGCTATGGCTACACCTTC
>TRBJ1-1|NA|NA|TRBV25-1
CASSESSLNTEAFF
TGTGCCAGCAGTGAATCGAGTTTGAACACTGAAGCTTTCTTT
>TRBJ1-2|NA|once|TRBV11-2
CASTPGGEGDGYTF
TGTGCCAGCACACCTGGCGGGGAGGGTGACGGCTACACCTTC
>TRBJ2-5|NA|NA|TRBV5-1
CASSLVRAGRSQETQYF
TGCGCCAGCAGCTTGGTCCGTGCAGGGAGGAGTCAAGAGACCCAGTACTTC
>TRBJ2-7|TRBD2|few|TRBV6-5
CASSRGVPFPYEQYF
TGTGCCAGCAGTCGGGGGGTCCCCTTTCCCTACGAGCAGTACTTC
>TRBJ2-6|NA|NA|TRBV6-6
CASSYARAGANVLTF
TGTGCCAGCAGTTATGCCAGGGCTGGGGCCAACGTCCTGACTTTC
>TRBJ1-1|NA|once|TRBV9
CASSTRQAGPEAFF
TGTGCCAGCAGCACCCGACAGGCCGGGCCTGAAGCTTTCTTT
>TRBJ2-5|TRBD1|NA|TRBV5-4
CASSGNRGTGTQETQYF
TGTGCCAGCAGCGGAAACCGCGGGACAGGCACACAAGAGACCCAGTACTTC
>TRBJ2-1|NA|NA|TRBV2
CASSYPGSLNEQFF
TGTGCCAGCAGTTATCCGGGGAGTCTCAATGAGCAGTTCTTC
>TRBJ1-3|NA|NA|TRBV6-4
CASSETAGNTIYF
TGTGCCAGCAGTGAGACAGCTGGAAACACCATATATTTT
>TRBJ1-5|NA|few|TRBV5-6
CASSSNNRVQHF
TGTGCCAGCAGCTCAAACAACAGGGTCCAGCATTTT
>TRBJ2-1|TRBD2|NA|TRBV15
CATSRESGGGYGEQFF
TGTGCCACCAGCAGAGAAAGCGGGGGGGGATACGGTGAGCAGTTCTTC
>TRBJ1-2|TRBD1|NA|TRBV6-5
CASSYSQGAGYTF
TGTGCCAGCAGTTACTCCCAGGGGGCTGGCTACACCTTC
>TRBJ2-7|NA|NA|TRBV7-9
CASSKPPGQFNEQYF
TGTGCCAGCAGCAAACCCCCTGGACAGTTCAACGAGCAGTACTTC
>TRBJ1-4|NA|NA|TRBV29-1
CSVEMGARSEKLFF
TGCAGCGTTGAGATGGGGGCGCGGTCTGAAAAACTGTTTTTT
>TRBJ2-7|TRBD1|NA|TRBV2
CASSPIPGQVYEQYF
TGTGCCAGCAGTCCCATACCCGGACAGGTTTACGAGCAGTACTTC
>TRBJ2-1|TRBD2|NA|TRBV29-1
CSVEEGGGADNEQFF
TGCAGCGTTGAAGAAGGCGGGGGGGCAGACAATGAGCAGTTCTTC
>TRBJ1-4|NA|NA|TRBV5-1
CASSLDADRLFF
TGCGCCAGCAGCTTGGATGCCGACAGACTGTTTTTT
>TRBJ1-1|TRBD1|NA|TRBV28
CASSPGGQITEAFF
TGTGCCAGCAGTCCAGGGGGGCAGATCACTGAAGCTTTCTTT
>TRBJ1-6|NA|NA|TRBV27
CASSLWALNSPLHF
TGTGCCAGCAGTTTATGGGCCCTTAATTCACCCCTCCACTTT
>TRBJ2-5|NA|NA|TRBV11-2
CASSLAVQETQYF
TGTGCCAGCAGCTTAGCGGTCCAAGAGACCCAGTACTTC
>TRBJ1-2|NA|NA|TRBV6-5
CASSYLARSTDGYTF
TGTGCCAGCAGTTACCTTGCCAGGTCGACGGATGGCTACACCTTC
>TRBJ2-5|TRBD2|few|TRBV4-3
CASSQGRTSVSQYF
TGCGCCAGCAGCCAAGGGCGGACTAGCGTATCTCAGTACTTC
>TRBJ1-1|NA|NA|TRBV28
CATQSHLNTEAFF
TGTGCCACCCAAAGCCATCTGAACACTGAAGCTTTCTTT
>TRBJ1-1|NA|NA|TRBV4-1
CASSQDGAMVMNTEAFF
TGCGCCAGCAGCCAAGATGGGGCGATGGTTATGAACACTGAAGCTTTCTTT
>TRBJ1-5|NA|NA|TRBV28
CASSSRKQGYNQPQHF
TGTGCCAGCAGTTCGCGCAAACAGGGATACAATCAGCCCCAGCATTTT
>TRBJ2-1|TRBD2|NA|TRBV6-4
CASSGLGSSSYNEQFF
TGTGCCAGCAGCGGACTAGGTTCGAGCTCCTACAATGAGCAGTTCTTC
>TRBJ1-2|NA|NA|TRBV4-2
CASSQGAANYGYTF
TGTGCCAGCAGCCAAGGTGCAGCTAACTATGGCTACACCTTC